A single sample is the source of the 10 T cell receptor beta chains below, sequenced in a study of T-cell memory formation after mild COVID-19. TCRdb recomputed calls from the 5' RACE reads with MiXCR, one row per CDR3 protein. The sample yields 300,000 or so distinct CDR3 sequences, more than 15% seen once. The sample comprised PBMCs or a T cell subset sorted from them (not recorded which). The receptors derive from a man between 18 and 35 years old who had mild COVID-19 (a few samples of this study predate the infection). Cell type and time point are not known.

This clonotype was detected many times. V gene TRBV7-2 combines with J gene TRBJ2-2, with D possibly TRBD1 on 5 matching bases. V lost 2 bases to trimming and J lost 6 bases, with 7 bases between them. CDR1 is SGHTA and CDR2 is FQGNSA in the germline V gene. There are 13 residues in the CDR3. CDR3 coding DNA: TGTGCCAGCAGCTTACAGGGCTCCGGGGAGCTGTTTTTT. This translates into CASSLQGSGELFF.

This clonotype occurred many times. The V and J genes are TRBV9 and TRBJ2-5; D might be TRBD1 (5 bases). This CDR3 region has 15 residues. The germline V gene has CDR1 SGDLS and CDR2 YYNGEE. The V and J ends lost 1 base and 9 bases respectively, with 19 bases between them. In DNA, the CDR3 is TGTGCCAGCAGCGTAAACCCGACAGTCGGAGTTGCCCAGTACTTC. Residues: CASSVNPTVGVAQYF.

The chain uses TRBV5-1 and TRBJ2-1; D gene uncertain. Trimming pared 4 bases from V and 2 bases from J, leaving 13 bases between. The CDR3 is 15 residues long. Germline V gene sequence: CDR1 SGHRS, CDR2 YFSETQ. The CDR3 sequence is CASSPGQATYNEQFF. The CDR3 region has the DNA TGCGCCAGCAGCCCGGGCCAAGCTACCTACAATGAGCAGTTCTTC.

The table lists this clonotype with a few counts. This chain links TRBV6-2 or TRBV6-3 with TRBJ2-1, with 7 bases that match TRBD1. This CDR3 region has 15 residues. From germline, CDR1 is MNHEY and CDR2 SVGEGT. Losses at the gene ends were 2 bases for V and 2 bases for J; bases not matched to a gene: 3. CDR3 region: CASSYRQGTYNEQFF. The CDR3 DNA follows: TGTGCCAGCAGTTACCGACAGGGAACCTACAATGAGCAGTTCTTC.

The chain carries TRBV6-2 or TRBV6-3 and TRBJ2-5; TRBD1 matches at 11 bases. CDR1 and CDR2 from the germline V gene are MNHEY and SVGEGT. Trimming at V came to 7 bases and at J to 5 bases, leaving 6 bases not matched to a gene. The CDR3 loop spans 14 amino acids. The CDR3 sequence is CASTRDRGMETQYF. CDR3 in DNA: TGTGCCAGCACTAGGGACAGGGGGATGGAGACCCAGTACTTC.

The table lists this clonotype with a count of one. CDR3: CASSLTQGARGELFF. The CDR3 region has the DNA TGTGCCAGCAGCTTAACCCAGGGGGCGAGGGGGGAGCTGTTTTTT. The chain has TRBV7-3 and TRBJ2-2, with 8 bases lining up with TRBD1. The V gene end was trimmed by 0 bases and the J gene end by 8 bases; junction bases not matched to a gene: 5. The CDR3 has 15 amino acids. CDR1 and CDR2 from the germline V gene are SGHTA and FQGTGA.

DNA of the CDR3: TGCGCCAGCAGGTCGGAGGGCTTCACAGATACGCAGTATTTT. Translated, it gives CASRSEGFTDTQYF. The chain employs TRBV5-1 and TRBJ2-3; a possible D gene is TRBD2 (6 bases). Looked up from germline, CDR1 is SGHRS and CDR2 is YFSETQ. CDR3 size: 14 residues. Trimming left V 5 bases short and J 2 bases short, with 12 bases between.

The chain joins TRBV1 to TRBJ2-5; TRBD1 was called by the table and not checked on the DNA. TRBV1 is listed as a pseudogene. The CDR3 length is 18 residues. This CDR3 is CTSSSYQGSGGVQETQYF. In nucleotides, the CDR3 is TGCACCAGCAGCTCCTATCAGGGTAGCGGGGGCGTTCAAGAGACCCAGTACTTC.

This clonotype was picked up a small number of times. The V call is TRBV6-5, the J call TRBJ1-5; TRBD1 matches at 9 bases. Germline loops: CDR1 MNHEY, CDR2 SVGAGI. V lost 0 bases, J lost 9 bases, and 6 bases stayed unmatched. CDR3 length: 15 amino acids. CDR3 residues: CASSYSPGQGWPQHF. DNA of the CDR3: TGTGCCAGCAGTTACTCGCCGGGACAGGGTTGGCCCCAGCATTTT.

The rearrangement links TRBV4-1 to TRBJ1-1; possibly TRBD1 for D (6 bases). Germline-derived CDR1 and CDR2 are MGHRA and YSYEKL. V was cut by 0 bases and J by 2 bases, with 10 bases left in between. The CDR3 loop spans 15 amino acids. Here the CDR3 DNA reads TGCGCCAGCAGCCAAGATCTAGGGGGTAACACTGAAGCTTTCTTT. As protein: CASSQDLGGNTEAFF.